This TCR beta chain was retrieved from a study of lymphopenia after photon versus proton radiotherapy. Sequenced by immunoSEQ multiplex PCR; TCRdb stores in-frame clones only, minus some. The sample consists of tens of thousands of clones, 85% of them appearing once. The CDR3 consists of 18 residues. Germline V gives CDR1 SGHTA, CDR2 FQGNSA. V was pared by 5 bases and J by 4 bases, with 26 bases between. A note on this clone: The antigen is unknown.

Study-level findings and limits: After lymphocyte nadir, photon-treated repertoires showed oligoclonal expansion, especially CD8+ Temra. Only patients who died were analyzed for survival; proton advantage is unproven. Photon-treated patients lost naive T cells and TCR diversity; proton-treated stayed stable.

The chain uses TRBV7-2 and TRBJ1-2; D is perhaps TRBD1 (6 bases). The clonotype originates from a man aged 55 to 70 with pancreatic cancer. The material sequenced was peripheral blood, taken from a patient treated with photon-based radiotherapy. CDR3 nucleotide sequence: TGTGCCAGCAGCCCCCAACGGGGGGGCGCGTTTTCCGGCTATGGCTACACCTTC. Protein sequence: CASSPQRGGAFSGYGYTF.